Presented here are 25 T cell receptor beta chains from one specimen sequenced in a study of T cells in Graves' hyperthyroidism and ophthalmopathy. Template material for amplifying TCR beta CDR3 regions consisted of RNA transcripts. The HTBI primer set served for first-round RT-PCR of the TCR CDR3. TCRdb reanalysed the multiplex PCR reads using MiXCR and keeps one entry per CDR3 protein. The sample gives approximately 400,000 distinct CDR3 sequences, about a fifth of which show up once; 40% is in the top ten. The sample comprised blood. These receptor sequences come from a man in his late teens or twenties with Graves' ophthalmopathy.

On this clonotype itself: A much larger clone is a single base away; this may be a read error. The CDR3 end shows no conserved phenylalanine or tryptophan, and so a read error is likely. This chain links TRBV7-8 with TRBJ1-1; perhaps TRBD1 as D (5 bases). This CDR3 is 14 amino acids long. V lost 8 bases to trimming and J lost 1 base, with 14 bases between them. Germline lookup yields CDR1 SGHVS and CDR2 FQNEAQ. The CDR3: CASGTSPANTEAFL. As DNA, the CDR3 is TGTGCCAGCGGGACCTCCCCCGCGAACACTGAAGCTTTCCTT.

The chain recombines TRBV29-1 with TRBJ2-4, with D unclear. The CDR3 length is 14 residues. Trimming shortened V by 1 base and J by 1 base, and 8 bases separated the two germline ends. The germline CDR1 and CDR2 sequences are SQVTM and ANQGSEA. The CDR3 nucleotides read TGCAGCGTTGAAGTCCCCCAGGCCAAAAACATTCAGTACTTC. This gives the protein CSVEVPQAKNIQYF.

This clonotype was seen a few times. This sequence joins TRBV5-1 and TRBJ2-5; D unresolved. This CDR3 region has 14 residues. V was trimmed by 0 bases and J by 1 base, leaving 7 bases between them. From germline, CDR1 is SGHRS and CDR2 YFSETQ. CDR3 nucleotides: TGCGCCAGCAGCTTGGTTGCGGCCCAAGAGACCCAGTACTTC. Translated: CASSLVAAQETQYF.

This clonotype was recorded at least ten times. The chain combines TRBV3-1 with TRBJ2-5; D gene uncertain. The length of the CDR3 is 16 residues. The V gene lost 1 base and the J gene lost 5 bases, with 17 bases spanning the gap. Per germline, CDR1 LGHDT and CDR2 YNNKEL (reference sequence). CDR3 region: CASSQGLPAVGETQYF. As DNA, the CDR3 is TGTGCCAGCAGCCAAGGGTTACCAGCAGTTGGGGAGACCCAGTACTTC.

This clonotype was seen repeatedly, ten times or more. The chain carries TRBV18 and TRBJ2-5; D not resolved. V lost 6 bases and J 7 bases, leaving 12 bases between the germline ends. The V gene's germline CDR1 is KGHSH and CDR2 LQKENI. The CDR3 contains 12 residues. The CDR3: CASSRNSGTQYF. As DNA, the CDR3 is TGTGCCAGCTCCCGAAACTCAGGGACCCAGTACTTC.

This clonotype was found many times. The rearrangement uses TRBV7-2 and TRBJ1-4; TRBD1 aligns across 9 bases. Trimming at V came to 8 bases and at J to 8 bases, leaving 18 bases not matched to a gene. Germline CDR1 reads SGHTA; CDR2 reads FQGNSA. The CDR3 sequence is 17 residues long. CDR3 bases: TGTGCCAGCGCCCGGGCTGTGGGGACAGGGCTGGACGAAAAACTGTTTTTT. It specifies CASARAVGTGLDEKLFF.

This clonotype was found many times. The gene calls are TRBV20-1 and TRBJ2-1; D not certain. The length of the CDR3 is 11 residues. The germline gives CDR1 DFQATT, CDR2 SNEGSKA (reference sequence). V was shortened by 5 bases and J by 8 bases, with 10 bases between the two germline ends. CDR3 nucleotide sequence: TGCAGTGCTTCCCCAGCTTATGAGCAGTTCTTC. Residues: CSASPAYEQFF.

The rearrangement joins TRBV11-3 to TRBJ1-1, with 7 bases identical to TRBD1. This CDR3 comprises 13 residues. Looked up from germline, CDR1 is SGHNT and CDR2 is YENEEA. The trim removed 5 bases at V and 4 bases at J, leaving 4 bases unmatched. The CDR3 coding sequence is TGTGCCAGCAGCAGGGGGCCGACCACTGAAGCTTTCTTT. Translating gives CASSRGPTTEAFF.

This clonotype has just a few counts. V usage is TRBV4-1 and J usage is TRBJ2-5; 7 positions match TRBD2. CDR1 and CDR2 from the germline V gene are MGHRA and YSYEKL. The CDR3 totals 18 residues. J lost 1 base, V lost 1 base, and 12 bases had no gene match. For the CDR3, the DNA is TGCGCCAGCAGCCAAGTAGTAGTGAAAAAGCGGGGCCAAGAGACCCAGTACTTC. This gives the protein CASSQVVVKKRGQETQYF.

This clonotype has at least ten counts. The J gene is TRBJ2-1, the V gene TRBV7-9, with D possibly being TRBD1 (5 bases). Germline V lookup: CDR1 SEHNR, CDR2 FQNEAQ (reference sequence). The CDR3 consists of 12 residues. Trimming left V 6 bases short and J 9 bases short, with 12 bases between. CDR3 protein: CASSRTLSEQFF. The DNA for the CDR3 is TGTGCCAGCAGTCGGACACTAAGTGAGCAGTTCTTC.

The chain combines TRBV10-3 with TRBJ2-1, with D tentatively TRBD1 (5 bases). The CDR3 length is 12 residues. CDR1 ENHRY and CDR2 SYGVKD come from the germline V gene. Trimming took 3 bases from V and 9 from J, leaving 9 bases between them. The CDR3 region is CAISDRVSEQFF. CDR3 DNA sequence: TGTGCCATCAGTGACAGGGTGTCTGAGCAGTTCTTC.

This clonotype was recorded at least ten times. This rearrangement joins TRBV20-1 to TRBJ1-1; D is unclear. The CDR3 extends over 12 amino acids. Trimming removed 6 bases at V and 3 bases at J, with 11 bases between. The germline V gene has CDR1 DFQATT and CDR2 SNEGSKA (reference sequence). CDR3 loop: CSAGREHTEAFF. DNA for the CDR3: TGCAGTGCAGGACGAGAGCACACTGAAGCTTTCTTT.

This clonotype came up a few times. The chain recombines TRBV5-8 with TRBJ2-3, with 9 bases fitting TRBD2. V lost 0 bases, J lost 6 bases, and 11 bases stayed unmatched. Germline assignment: CDR1 SGHTS and CDR2 YDEGEE. The CDR3 extends over 17 amino acids. The CDR3, as DNA: TGTGCCAGCAGCTTGGGTCAAGCGGGGGGCCGCGGGGATACGCAGTATTTT. Translated, it gives CASSLGQAGGRGDTQYF.

In this sample, this clonotype turned up many times. CDR3 DNA: TGTGCCAGCAGTTTACTGGCAGGGGTCACGGATCAGCCCCAGCATTTT. Protein: CASSLLAGVTDQPQHF. This sequence joins TRBV28 and TRBJ1-5, with D maybe TRBD1 (6 bases). Trimming pared 2 bases from V and 5 bases from J, leaving 16 bases between. The germline CDR1 and CDR2 sequences are MDHEN and SYDVKM. The CDR3 totals 16 residues.

This chain joins TRBV6-1 and TRBJ2-1; 10 positions agree with TRBD2. The length of the CDR3 is 15 residues. V shed 3 bases and J 8 bases; nucleotides not matched to a gene: 7. Germline V gene lookup returns CDR1 MNHNS and CDR2 SASEGT. CDR3 amino acids: CASSEGIAGGDEQFF. The CDR3 bases are TGTGCCAGCAGTGAGGGGATAGCGGGGGGCGATGAGCAGTTCTTC.

This clonotype occurred a few times. This chain joins TRBV5-4 and TRBJ1-4, with TRBD1 matching over 7 bases. The J segment lost 4 bases and the V segment lost 6 bases, leaving 9 bases of the junction unmatched. CDR1 and CDR2 from the germline V gene are SGHNT and YYREEE (reference sequence). There are 15 residues in the CDR3. The CDR3 sequence is CASTRQGGGNEKLFF. Here the CDR3 DNA reads TGTGCCAGCACCCGACAGGGAGGGGGTAATGAAAAACTGTTTTTT. Based on the CDR3 plus reference TRBV5-4 and TRBJ1-4, the full variable domain is ETGVTQSPTHLIKTRGQQVTLRCSSQSGHNTVSWYQQALGQGPQFIFQYYREEENGRGNFPPRFSGLQFPNYSSELNVNALELDDSALYLCASTRQGGGNEKLFFGSGTQLSVL.

About this clonotype itself: This clone may be a read error of a much larger clone one base away. V and J are TRBV10-3 and TRBJ2-2, with 9 bases that match TRBD2. Germline lookup yields CDR1 ENHRY and CDR2 SYGVKD. The V gene end was trimmed by 3 bases and the J gene end by 2 bases; junction bases not matched to a gene: 13. This CDR3 contains 19 residues. The CDR3 DNA reads as TGTGCCATCAGTGACCGCCGGGTGAGCGGGGGGACAAACACCGGGGAGCTGTTTTTT. Its protein is CAISDRRVSGGTNTGELFF.

This clonotype was seen many times. V usage is TRBV12-5 and J usage is TRBJ1-1; no clear D. V lost 3 bases to trimming and J lost 0 bases, with 5 bases between them. There are 13 residues in the CDR3. Per the germline V gene, CDR1 is LGHNT and CDR2 is FRNRAP. Written as DNA, the CDR3 is TGTGCTAGTGGTTTAGAGGTGAACACTGAAGCTTTCTTT. It yields the protein CASGLEVNTEAFF.

This clonotype came up once. The CDR3 region is CASSDSGEMNTEAFF. CDR3 DNA: TGTGCCAGCTCGGACAGCGGGGAGATGAACACTGAAGCTTTCTTT. The chain carries TRBV2 and TRBJ1-1, with D maybe TRBD1 (6 bases). This CDR3 has 15 amino acids. Germline V lookup: CDR1 SNHLY, CDR2 FYNNEI. V dropped 8 bases and J dropped 0 bases, with 16 bases sitting between them.

This clonotype was recorded many times. This rearrangement joins TRBV4-1 to TRBJ1-1; no definite D call. The V end was cut by 3 bases, the J end by 2 bases, with 13 bases between. Germline-derived CDR1 and CDR2 are MGHRA and YSYEKL. This CDR3 region has 15 residues. The CDR3: CASSHYARGNTEAFF. The CDR3 DNA reads as TGCGCCAGCAGCCATTATGCTAGAGGTAACACTGAAGCTTTCTTT.

This clonotype occurred many times. The V and J genes are TRBV12-3 or TRBV12-4 and TRBJ2-5, with no clear D. The CDR3 is 14 residues long. V lost 6 bases, J lost 5 bases, and 16 bases lay in between. The CDR3 loop is CASSTISVSETQYF. The CDR3 DNA follows: TGTGCCAGCAGCACAATCAGTGTCTCCGAGACCCAGTACTTC.

This clonotype was observed at least ten times. This chain connects TRBV12-3 or TRBV12-4 to TRBJ1-2, with D possibly matching TRBD1 (5 bases). Trimming pared 3 bases from V and 6 bases from J, leaving 14 bases between. The CDR3 is made up of 14 amino acids. CDR3 nucleotides: TGTGCCAGCAGTTTTCAAGGGGTTGGCGATGGCTACACCTTC. Its protein product is CASSFQGVGDGYTF.

V usage is TRBV24-1 and J usage is TRBJ2-1; D is uncertain. With 3 bases removed from V and 0 bases from J, the gap between germline ends came to 5 bases. Looked up from germline, CDR1 is KGHDR and CDR2 is SFDVKD. The CDR3 covers 14 residues. CDR3 nucleotides: TGTGCCACCAGTGATCCCCCCTCCTACAATGAGCAGTTCTTC. This encodes CATSDPPSYNEQFF.

The J gene is TRBJ1-6, the V gene TRBV3-1; the D gene is possibly TRBD1 (6 bases). Deletions cut 5 bases from V and 11 bases from J, with 16 bases between. This CDR3 is built from 14 residues. Germline V gene lookup returns CDR1 LGHDT and CDR2 YNNKEL (reference sequence). Written as DNA, the CDR3 is TGTGCCAGCAGCACCGACAGGAGGTGGGCACCCCTCCACTTT. Its protein product is CASSTDRRWAPLHF.

This clonotype has ten or more counts. The chain links TRBV20-1 to TRBJ2-2; TRBD1 might be the D (6 bases). CDR3 length: 18 residues. CDR1 is DFQATT and CDR2 is SNEGSKA in the germline V gene (reference sequence). Deletions cut 1 base from V and 0 bases from J, with 18 bases between. DNA for the CDR3: TGCAGTGCTAGAGCTTCGAGGGTTGGGGGCCCGAACACCGGGGAGCTGTTTTTT. Residues: CSARASRVGGPNTGELFF.